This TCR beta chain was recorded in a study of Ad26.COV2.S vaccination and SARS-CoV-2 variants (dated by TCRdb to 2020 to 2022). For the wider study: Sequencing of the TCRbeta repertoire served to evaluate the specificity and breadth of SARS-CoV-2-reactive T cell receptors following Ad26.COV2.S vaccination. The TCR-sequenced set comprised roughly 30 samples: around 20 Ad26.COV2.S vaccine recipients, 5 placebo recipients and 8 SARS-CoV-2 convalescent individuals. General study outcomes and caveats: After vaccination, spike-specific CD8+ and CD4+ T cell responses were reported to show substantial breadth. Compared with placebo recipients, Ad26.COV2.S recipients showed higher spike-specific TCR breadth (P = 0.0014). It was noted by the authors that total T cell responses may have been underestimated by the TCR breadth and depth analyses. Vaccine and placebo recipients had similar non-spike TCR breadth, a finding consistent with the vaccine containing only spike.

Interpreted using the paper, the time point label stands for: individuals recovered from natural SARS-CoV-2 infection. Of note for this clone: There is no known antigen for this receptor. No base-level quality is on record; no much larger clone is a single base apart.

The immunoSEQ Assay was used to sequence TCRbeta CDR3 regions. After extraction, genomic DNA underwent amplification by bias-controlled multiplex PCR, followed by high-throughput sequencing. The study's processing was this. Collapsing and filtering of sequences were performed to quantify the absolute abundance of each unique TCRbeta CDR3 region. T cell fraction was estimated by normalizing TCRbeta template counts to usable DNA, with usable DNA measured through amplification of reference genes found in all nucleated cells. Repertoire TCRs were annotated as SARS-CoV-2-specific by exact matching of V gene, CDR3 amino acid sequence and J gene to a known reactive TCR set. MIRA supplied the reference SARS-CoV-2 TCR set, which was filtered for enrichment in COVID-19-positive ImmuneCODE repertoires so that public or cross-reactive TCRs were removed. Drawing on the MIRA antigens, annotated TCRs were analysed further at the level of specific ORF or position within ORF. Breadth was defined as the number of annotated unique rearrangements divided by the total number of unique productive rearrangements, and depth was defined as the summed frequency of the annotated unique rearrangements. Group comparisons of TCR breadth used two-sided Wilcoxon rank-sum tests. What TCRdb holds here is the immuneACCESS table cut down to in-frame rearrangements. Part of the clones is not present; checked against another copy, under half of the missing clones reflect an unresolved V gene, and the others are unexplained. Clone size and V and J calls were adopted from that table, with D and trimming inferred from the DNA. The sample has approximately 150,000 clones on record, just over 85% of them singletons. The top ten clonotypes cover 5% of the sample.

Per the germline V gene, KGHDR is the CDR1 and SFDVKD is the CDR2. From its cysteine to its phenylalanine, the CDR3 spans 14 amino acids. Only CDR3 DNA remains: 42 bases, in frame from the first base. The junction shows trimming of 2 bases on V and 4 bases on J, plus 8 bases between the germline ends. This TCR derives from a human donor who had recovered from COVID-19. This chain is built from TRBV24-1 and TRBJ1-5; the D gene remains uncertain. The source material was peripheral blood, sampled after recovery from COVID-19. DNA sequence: TGTGCCACCAGTGATTCACAGCAAAATCAGCCCCAGCATTTT. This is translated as CATSDSQQNQPQHF.